These 17 T cell receptor beta chains were all obtained from the same sample, sequenced in a study of shared clonotypes between healthy human individuals (dated by TCRdb to the early 2020s). Libraries were made using the immunoSEQ multiplex PCR assay. TCRdb mirrors the immuneACCESS table, restricted to in-frame sequences. Some clones are absent from its copies; in checked studies, under half trace to an unresolved V gene, and the reason for the others is unknown. Here the sample has under 1,100,000 clones; approximately 70% occur a single time. The ten largest clonotypes hold approximately 1.5% of the sample. Sequencing was performed on memory CD4+ T cells sorted from blood. In light of the paper, this sample's cell subset or site label describes: CD45RA-negative fraction. The receptor set was obtained from a man in his late teens or twenties in good health.

To note about this clone: This may stem from a read error, because a much larger clone lies one nucleotide away. This rearrangement joins TRBV13 to TRBJ1-1; 7 bases agree with TRBD1. V shed 4 bases, J shed 1 base, and the junction held 3 bases outside the gene matches. This CDR3 is built from 14 residues. CDR1 is PRHDT, CDR2 FYEKMQ, per germline (reference sequence). The CDR3 DNA reads as TGTGCCAGCAGCTCAGGGGGGAGGAACACTGAAGCTTTCTTT. Translated: CASSSGGRNTEAFF.

The genes are TRBV27 and TRBJ1-2, with D perhaps matching TRBD1 (5 bases). V lost 3 bases and J 8 bases, leaving 10 bases between the germline ends. The CDR3 contains 12 residues. Germline V gene lookup returns CDR1 MNHEY and CDR2 SMNVEV (reference sequence). The CDR3 DNA follows: TGTGCCAGCAGTTTTTCAGGGCGCGGCTACACCTTC. This encodes CASSFSGRGYTF.

The chain links TRBV6-1 to TRBJ2-7, with D perhaps matching TRBD2 (5 bases). In germline, CDR1 is MNHNS, CDR2 SASEGT. The CDR3 has 13 amino acids. V lost 2 bases to trimming and J lost 6 bases, with 11 bases between them. CDR3 sequence (DNA): TGTGCCAGCAGTGAAAGTCGGGGAACCGAGCAGTACTTC. It codes for CASSESRGTEQYF.

This clone was detected only a few times. The rearrangement links TRBV9 to TRBJ1-3; D not resolved. V dropped 4 bases and J dropped 4 bases, with 9 bases sitting between them. Germline CDR1 and CDR2: SGDLS and YYNGEE. CDR3 size: 13 residues. The CDR3 reads CASSLTTGNTIYF. In DNA, the CDR3 is TGTGCCAGCAGCTTGACGACCGGAAACACCATATATTTT.

This chain connects TRBV18 to TRBJ2-2; D unresolved. V shed 6 bases and J shed 8 bases, with 10 bases lying between them. CDR3 length equals 12 residues. Germline V lookup: CDR1 KGHSH, CDR2 LQKENI. CDR3: CASSRPPGELFF. The CDR3 coding sequence is TGTGCCAGCTCCCGCCCTCCTGGGGAGCTGTTTTTT.

The J gene is TRBJ1-1, the V gene TRBV10-1; 7 bases agree with TRBD1. With 6 bases clipped from V and 4 bases from J, the junction kept 8 bases outside the gene matches. This CDR3 region has 14 residues. Looked up from germline, CDR1 is WNHNN and CDR2 is SYGVQD (reference sequence). CDR3 amino acids: CASRDDRAATEAFF. The CDR3, as DNA: TGCGCCAGCAGGGACGACAGGGCCGCCACTGAAGCTTTCTTT.

This clone came up once. V gene TRBV9 combines with J gene TRBJ2-7, with a possible D match to TRBD2 (6 bases). Germline V lookup: CDR1 SGDLS, CDR2 YYNGEE. V lost 0 bases and J lost 5, with 15 bases in between. This CDR3 comprises 15 residues. CDR3 DNA sequence: TGTGCCAGCAGCGTAGATCCCCTTGGGAGGAACGAGCAGTACTTC. It translates to CASSVDPLGRNEQYF. Looking up the rest from reference TRBV9 and TRBJ2-7 gives the full variable domain: DSGVTQTPKHLITATGQRVTLRCSPRSGDLSVYWYQQSLDQGLQFLIQYYNGEERAKGNILERFSAQQFPDLHSELNLSSLELGDSALYFCASSVDPLGRNEQYFGPGTRLTVT.

Details on this clone: An end of the junction differs from the germline gene, which may be a read error. The chain uses TRBV6-5 and TRBJ2-4; the match to TRBD1 covers 10 bases. The V gene's germline CDR1 is MNHEY and CDR2 SVGAGI. The CDR3 consists of 15 residues. CDR3 nucleotides: TGTGCCACCAGTACCGGGACAGGGGAGAAAAACATTCAGTACTTC. Its translation is CATSTGTGEKNIQYF.

This chain links TRBV19 with TRBJ1-1; tentative D call: TRBD1 (5 bases). Germline V gene sequence: CDR1 LNHDA, CDR2 SQIVND (reference sequence). V lost 4 bases, J lost 1 base, and 13 bases lay in between. The CDR3 loop spans 15 amino acids. CDR3 loop: CASSTVRGANTEAFF. As DNA, the CDR3 is TGTGCCAGTAGTACCGTGCGAGGGGCGAACACTGAAGCTTTCTTT.

This clone was seen a handful of times. This rearrangement joins TRBV4-1 to TRBJ1-3, with D unclear. Germline-derived CDR1 and CDR2 are MGHRA and YSYEKL. The CDR3 is made up of 13 amino acids. Deletions cut 5 bases from V and 2 bases from J, with 7 bases between. The CDR3 DNA is TGCGCCAGCAGCGTCTCTACTGGAAACACCATATATTTT. Protein: CASSVSTGNTIYF.

V gene TRBV6-1 combines with J gene TRBJ1-4; 7 bases are shared with TRBD1. The CDR3 runs 14 residues. V gave up 8 bases and J gave up 7 bases; unmatched junction bases: 10. Per germline, CDR1 MNHNS and CDR2 SASEGT. CDR3 sequence: CASREQGRSEKLFF. The CDR3 DNA follows: TGTGCCAGCCGGGAACAGGGGAGGAGTGAAAAACTGTTTTTT.

For this clone: The sample has other DNA sequences that encode this CDR3 too. The V gene is TRBV7-2, the J gene TRBJ2-7, with 10 nucleotides matching TRBD2. CDR1 is SGHTA and CDR2 is FQGNSA in the germline V gene. Losses at the gene ends were 2 bases for V and 4 bases for J; bases not matched to a gene: 5. This CDR3 comprises 15 residues. The CDR3 here is CASSLSSGSLYEQYF. In DNA form, the CDR3 reads TGTGCCAGCAGCTTATCTAGCGGGAGTTTATACGAGCAGTACTTC.

This clone has ten or more counts. V and J are TRBV9 and TRBJ1-5; no firm D call. The CDR3 contains 15 residues. Between the trimmed V and J ends, which lost 0 bases and 3 bases, there was a span of 10 bases. Germline V gives CDR1 SGDLS, CDR2 YYNGEE. CDR3 amino acids: CASSVDSQPNQPQHF. The CDR3 DNA sequence: TGTGCCAGCAGCGTAGACTCCCAGCCCAATCAGCCCCAGCATTTT.

The chain is built from TRBV14 and TRBJ2-1; TRBD2 aligns across 12 bases. V gave up 4 bases and J gave up 12 bases; unmatched junction bases: 7. The CDR3 is 14 residues long. Germline loops: CDR1 SGHDN, CDR2 FVKESK. The CDR3 bases are TGTGCCAGCAGCCGAGGACTAGCGGGACAGGGGCAGTTCTTC. It translates to CASSRGLAGQGQFF.

The chain couples TRBV30 to TRBJ1-2; D call uncertain. The CDR3 has 11 residues. With 7 bases removed from V and 8 bases from J, the gap between germline ends came to 14 bases. Germline CDR1 GTSNPN, CDR2 SVGIG (reference sequence). CDR3 sequence (DNA): TGTGCCTTGGCGTATACTAACGGCTACACCTTC. Its protein is CALAYTNGYTF. Combining the CDR3 with reference TRBV30 and TRBJ1-2 gives the whole variable domain SQTIHQWPATLVQPVGSPLSLECTVEGTSNPNLYWYRQAAGRGLQLLFYSVGIGQISSEVPQNLSASRPQDRQFILSSKKLLLSDSGFYLCALAYTNGYTFGSGTRLTVV.

This clone was recorded only once. This sequence joins TRBV5-1 and TRBJ2-5; 7 bases line up with TRBD2. V was pared by 1 base and J by 5 bases, with 2 bases of the junction left unmatched. Germline CDR1 is SGHRS and CDR2 is YFSETQ. CDR3 length equals 13 residues. Here the CDR3 reads CASSLMGGETQYF. In nucleotides, the CDR3 is TGCGCCAGCAGCTTGATGGGAGGGGAGACCCAGTACTTC.

Remarks on this clone: Other DNA sequences in this specimen translate into the identical CDR3. The chain links TRBV5-4 to TRBJ2-2, with 10 bases that match TRBD2. CDR1 and CDR2 (germline): SGHNT, YYREEE (reference sequence). The CDR3 covers 16 residues. With V trimmed by 4 bases and J by 4 bases, 7 bases remained unmatched. The CDR3, as DNA: TGTGCCAGCAGCCCCAGCGGGGGGGCCGGCACCGGGGAGCTGTTTTTT. Protein sequence: CASSPSGGAGTGELFF. The full variable domain, in which reference TRBV5-4 and TRBJ2-2 provide the parts outside the CDR3, is ETGVTQSPTHLIKTRGQQVTLRCSSQSGHNTVSWYQQALGQGPQFIFQYYREEENGRGNFPPRFSGLQFPNYSSELNVNALELDDSALYLCASSPSGGAGTGELFFGEGSRLTVL.